This T cell receptor (beta chain) was documented in a study of shared clonotypes between healthy human individuals. Study-level background: CD4 naive cells filled three plates per donor, CD4 memory three, CD8 naive two and CD8 memory one.

CD45RO-negative, CCR7-positively selected cells formed the naive CD8 fraction, excluding terminally differentiated effector memory CD45RA+ cells. Everyone who donated was a Caucasian adult who lived in Nashville, Tennessee. Assay used: immunoSEQ multiplex PCR; TCRdb lists only in-frame clones, some missing. Of around 2,100,000 clones listed, about 94% are singletons. Deletions cut 0 bases from V and 6 bases from J, with 12 bases between. CDR1 and CDR2 from the germline V gene are SGHTS and YDEGEE. The CDR3 totals 15 residues. The rearrangement joins TRBV5-8 to TRBJ1-4; D gene ambiguous. The receptor comes from a man aged 18 to 30 in good health. The sequencing sample was made of naive CD8+ T cells sorted from blood. This chain's CDR3 is CASSLGVLADEKLFF. CDR3 sequence (DNA): TGTGCCAGCAGCTTGGGGGTCCTCGCAGATGAAAAACTGTTTTTT.